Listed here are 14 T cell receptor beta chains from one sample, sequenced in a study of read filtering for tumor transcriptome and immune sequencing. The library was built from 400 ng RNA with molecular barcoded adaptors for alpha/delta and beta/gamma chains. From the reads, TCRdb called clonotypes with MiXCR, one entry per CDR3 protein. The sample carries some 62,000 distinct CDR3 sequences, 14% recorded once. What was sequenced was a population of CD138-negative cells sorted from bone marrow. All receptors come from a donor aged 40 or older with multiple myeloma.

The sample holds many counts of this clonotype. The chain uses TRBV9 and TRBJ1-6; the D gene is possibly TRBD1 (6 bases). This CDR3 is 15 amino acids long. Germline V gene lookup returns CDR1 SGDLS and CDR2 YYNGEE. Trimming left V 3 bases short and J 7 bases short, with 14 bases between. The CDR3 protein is CASSATGGKNSPLHF. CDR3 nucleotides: TGTGCCAGCAGCGCGACAGGTGGGAAGAATTCACCCCTCCACTTT.

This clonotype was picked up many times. CDR3 sequence reads: CASSEDPSGANVLTF. The CDR3 bases are TGTGCCAGTTCCGAGGATCCCTCTGGGGCCAACGTCCTGACTTTC. V gene TRBV10-3 combines with J gene TRBJ2-6, with D unclear. CDR1 and CDR2 (germline): ENHRY, SYGVKD. The CDR3 consists of 15 residues. V was cut by 10 bases and J by 0 bases, with 13 bases left in between.

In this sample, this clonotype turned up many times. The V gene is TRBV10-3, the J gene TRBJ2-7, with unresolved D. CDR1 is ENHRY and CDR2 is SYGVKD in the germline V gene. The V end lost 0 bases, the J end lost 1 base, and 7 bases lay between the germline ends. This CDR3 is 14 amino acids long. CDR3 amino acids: CAISESPRSYEQYF. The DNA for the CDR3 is TGTGCCATCAGTGAGTCACCCAGGTCCTACGAGCAGTACTTC.

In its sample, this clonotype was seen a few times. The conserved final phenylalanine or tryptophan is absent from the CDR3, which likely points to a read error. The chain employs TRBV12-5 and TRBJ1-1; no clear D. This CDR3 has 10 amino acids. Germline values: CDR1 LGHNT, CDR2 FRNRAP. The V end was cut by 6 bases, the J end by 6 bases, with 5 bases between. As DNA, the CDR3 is TGTGCTAGTGGCTTCCCTGAAGCTTTCCTT. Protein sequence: CASGFPEAFL.

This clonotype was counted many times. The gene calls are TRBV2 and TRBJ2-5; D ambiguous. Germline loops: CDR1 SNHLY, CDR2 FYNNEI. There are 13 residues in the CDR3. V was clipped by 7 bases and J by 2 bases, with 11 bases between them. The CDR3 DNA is TGTGCCAGCAAGCAGGACGAGCAAGAGACCCAGTACTTC. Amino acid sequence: CASKQDEQETQYF.

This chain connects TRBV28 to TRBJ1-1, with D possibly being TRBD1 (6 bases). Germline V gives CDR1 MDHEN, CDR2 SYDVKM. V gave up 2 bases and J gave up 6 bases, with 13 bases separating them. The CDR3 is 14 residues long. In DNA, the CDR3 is TGTGCCAGCAGTTTACCGGGCGAGGGGGCTGAAGCTTTCTTT. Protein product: CASSLPGEGAEAFF.

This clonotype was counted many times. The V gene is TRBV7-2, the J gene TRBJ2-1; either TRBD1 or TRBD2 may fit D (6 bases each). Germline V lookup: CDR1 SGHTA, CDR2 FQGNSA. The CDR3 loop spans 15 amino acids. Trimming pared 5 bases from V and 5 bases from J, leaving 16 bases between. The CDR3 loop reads CASSKWGAYNNEQFF. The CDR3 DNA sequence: TGTGCCAGCAGCAAGTGGGGGGCCTATAACAATGAGCAGTTCTTC.

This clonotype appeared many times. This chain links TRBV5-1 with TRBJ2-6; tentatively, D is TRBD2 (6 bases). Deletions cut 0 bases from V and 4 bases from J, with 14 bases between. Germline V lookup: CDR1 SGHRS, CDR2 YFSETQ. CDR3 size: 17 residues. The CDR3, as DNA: TGCGCCAGCAGCTTGGTATTCGGGGGAGCCGGGGCCAACGTCCTGACTTTC. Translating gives CASSLVFGGAGANVLTF.

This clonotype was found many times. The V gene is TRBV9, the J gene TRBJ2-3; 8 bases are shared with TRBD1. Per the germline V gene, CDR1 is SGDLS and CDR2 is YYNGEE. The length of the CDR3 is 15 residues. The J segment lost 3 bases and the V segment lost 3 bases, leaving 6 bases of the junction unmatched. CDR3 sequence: CASSDRQGLTDTQYF. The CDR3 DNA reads TGTGCCAGCAGCGACAGACAGGGGCTGACAGATACGCAGTATTTT.

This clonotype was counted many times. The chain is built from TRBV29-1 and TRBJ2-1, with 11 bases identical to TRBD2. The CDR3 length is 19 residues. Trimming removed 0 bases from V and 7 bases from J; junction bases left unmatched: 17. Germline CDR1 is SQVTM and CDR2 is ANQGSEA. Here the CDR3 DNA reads TGCAGCGTTGAAGATTATAGTATAGCGGGAGGGCCCGGAGGAAATGAGCAGTTCTTC. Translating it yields CSVEDYSIAGGPGGNEQFF.

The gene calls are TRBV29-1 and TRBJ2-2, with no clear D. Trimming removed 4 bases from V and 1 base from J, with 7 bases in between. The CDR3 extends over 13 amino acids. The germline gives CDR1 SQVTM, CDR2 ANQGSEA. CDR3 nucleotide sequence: TGCAGCGTTGTTTCACAGAACACCGGGGAGCTGTTTTTT. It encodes CSVVSQNTGELFF.

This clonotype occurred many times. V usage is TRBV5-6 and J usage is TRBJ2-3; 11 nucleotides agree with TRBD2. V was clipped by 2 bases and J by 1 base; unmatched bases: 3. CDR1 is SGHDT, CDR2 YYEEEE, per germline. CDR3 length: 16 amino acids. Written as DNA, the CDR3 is TGTGCCAGCAGCTTCAGTAGCGGGAGGGGCACAGATACGCAGTATTTT. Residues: CASSFSSGRGTDTQYF. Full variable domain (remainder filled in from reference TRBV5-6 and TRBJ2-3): DAGVTQSPTHLIKTRGQQVTLRCSPKSGHDTVSWYQQALGQGPQFIFQYYEEEERQRGNFPDRFSGHQFPNYSSELNVNALLLGDSALYLCASSFSSGRGTDTQYFGPGTRLTVL.

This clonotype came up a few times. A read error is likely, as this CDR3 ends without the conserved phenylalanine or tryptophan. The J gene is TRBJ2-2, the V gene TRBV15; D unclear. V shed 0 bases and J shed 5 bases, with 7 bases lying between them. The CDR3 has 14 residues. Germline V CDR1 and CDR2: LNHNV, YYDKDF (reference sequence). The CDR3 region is CATSRDSSTGELFV. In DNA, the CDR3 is TGTGCCACCAGCAGAGATAGTAGTACCGGGGAGCTGTTTGTT.

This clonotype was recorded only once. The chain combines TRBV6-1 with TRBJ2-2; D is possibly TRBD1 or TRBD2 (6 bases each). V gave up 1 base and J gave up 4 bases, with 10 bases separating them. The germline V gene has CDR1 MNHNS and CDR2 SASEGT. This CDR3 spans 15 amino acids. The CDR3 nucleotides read TGTGCCAGCAGTGAAGACAGGGAGGCCACCGGGGAGCTGTTTTTT. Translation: CASSEDREATGELFF.